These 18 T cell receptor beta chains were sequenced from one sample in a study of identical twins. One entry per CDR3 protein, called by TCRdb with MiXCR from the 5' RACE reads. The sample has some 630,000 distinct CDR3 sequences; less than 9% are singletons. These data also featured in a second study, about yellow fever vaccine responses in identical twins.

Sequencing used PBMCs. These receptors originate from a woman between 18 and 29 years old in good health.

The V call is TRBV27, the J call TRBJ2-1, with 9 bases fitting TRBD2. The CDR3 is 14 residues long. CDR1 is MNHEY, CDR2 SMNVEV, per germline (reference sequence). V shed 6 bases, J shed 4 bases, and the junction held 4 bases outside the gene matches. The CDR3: CASRIAGVYNEQFF. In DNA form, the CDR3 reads TGTGCCAGCAGAATAGCGGGAGTATACAATGAGCAGTTCTTC.

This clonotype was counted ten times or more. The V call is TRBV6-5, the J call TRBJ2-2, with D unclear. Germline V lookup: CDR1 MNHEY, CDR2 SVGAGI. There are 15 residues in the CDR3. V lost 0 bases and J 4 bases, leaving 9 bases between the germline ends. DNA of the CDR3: TGTGCCAGCAGTTACTCTCCCCCCCCCACCGGGGAGCTGTTTTTT. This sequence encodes CASSYSPPPTGELFF.

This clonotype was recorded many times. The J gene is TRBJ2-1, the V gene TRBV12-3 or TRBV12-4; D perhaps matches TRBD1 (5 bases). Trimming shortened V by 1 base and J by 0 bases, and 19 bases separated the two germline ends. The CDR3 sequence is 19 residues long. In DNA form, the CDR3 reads TGTGCCAGCAGTTTAGGTCCGCCGCGGACAACAAGCTCCTACAATGAGCAGTTCTTC. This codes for CASSLGPPRTTSSYNEQFF.

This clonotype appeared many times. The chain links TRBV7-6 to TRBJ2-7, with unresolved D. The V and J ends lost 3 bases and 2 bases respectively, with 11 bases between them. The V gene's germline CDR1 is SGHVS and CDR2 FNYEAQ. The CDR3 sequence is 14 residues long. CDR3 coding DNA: TGTGCCAGCAGCTTGGATCGCGGCCCCTACGAGCAGTACTTC. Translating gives CASSLDRGPYEQYF.

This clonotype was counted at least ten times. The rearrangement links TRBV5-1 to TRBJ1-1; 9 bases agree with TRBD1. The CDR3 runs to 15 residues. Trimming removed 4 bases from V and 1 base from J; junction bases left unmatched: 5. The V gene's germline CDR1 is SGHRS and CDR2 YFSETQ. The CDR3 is CASSGPTGGNTEAFF. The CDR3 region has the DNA TGCGCCAGCAGCGGACCGACAGGGGGGAACACTGAAGCTTTCTTT.

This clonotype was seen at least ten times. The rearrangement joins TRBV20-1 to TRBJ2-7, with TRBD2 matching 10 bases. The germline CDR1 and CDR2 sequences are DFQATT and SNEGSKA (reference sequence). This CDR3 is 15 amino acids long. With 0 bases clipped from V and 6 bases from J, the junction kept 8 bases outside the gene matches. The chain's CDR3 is CSARDSAGGPIEQYV. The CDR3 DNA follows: TGCAGTGCTAGAGACTCAGCGGGGGGGCCTATCGAGCAGTACGTC.

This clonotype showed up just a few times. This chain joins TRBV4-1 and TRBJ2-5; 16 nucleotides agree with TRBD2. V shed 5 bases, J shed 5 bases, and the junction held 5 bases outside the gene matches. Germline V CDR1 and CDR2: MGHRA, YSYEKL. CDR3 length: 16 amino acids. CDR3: CASSTGLAGGTETQYF. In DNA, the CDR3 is TGCGCCAGCAGCACGGGACTAGCGGGAGGGACCGAGACCCAGTACTTC.

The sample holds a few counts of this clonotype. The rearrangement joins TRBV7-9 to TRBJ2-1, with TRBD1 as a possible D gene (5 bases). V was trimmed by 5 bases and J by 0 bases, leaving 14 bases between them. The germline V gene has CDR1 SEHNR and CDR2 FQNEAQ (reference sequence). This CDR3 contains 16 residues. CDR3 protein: CASSPSRVSSYNEQFF. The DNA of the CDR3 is TGTGCCAGCAGCCCAAGCAGGGTTTCCTCCTACAATGAGCAGTTCTTC. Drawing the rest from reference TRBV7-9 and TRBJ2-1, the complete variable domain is DTGVSQNPRHKITKRGQNVTFRCDPISEHNRLYWYRQTLGQGPEFLTYFQNEAQLEKSRLLSDRFSAERPKGSFSTLEIQRTEQGDSAMYLCASSPSRVSSYNEQFFGPGTRLTVL.

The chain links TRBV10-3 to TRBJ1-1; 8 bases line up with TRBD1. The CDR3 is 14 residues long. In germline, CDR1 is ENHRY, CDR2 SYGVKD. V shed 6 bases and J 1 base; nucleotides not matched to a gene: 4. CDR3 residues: CAIRDREENTEAFF. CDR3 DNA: TGTGCCATCAGGGACAGGGAGGAGAACACTGAAGCTTTCTTT.

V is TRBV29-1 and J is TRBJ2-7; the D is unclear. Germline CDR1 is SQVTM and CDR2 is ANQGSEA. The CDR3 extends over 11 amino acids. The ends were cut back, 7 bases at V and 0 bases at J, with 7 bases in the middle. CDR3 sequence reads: CSGLFSYEQYF. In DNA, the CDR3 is TGCAGCGGCCTATTCTCCTACGAGCAGTACTTC.

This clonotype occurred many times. This chain's CDR3 is CASSLATGGSAEAFF. CDR3 DNA sequence: TGCGCCAGCAGCTTGGCAACAGGGGGCAGCGCTGAAGCTTTCTTT. The chain joins TRBV5-1 to TRBJ1-1; 9 bases are a match to TRBD1. Germline V gives CDR1 SGHRS, CDR2 YFSETQ. Trimming removed 0 bases from V and 6 bases from J; junction bases left unmatched: 6. CDR3 size: 15 residues.

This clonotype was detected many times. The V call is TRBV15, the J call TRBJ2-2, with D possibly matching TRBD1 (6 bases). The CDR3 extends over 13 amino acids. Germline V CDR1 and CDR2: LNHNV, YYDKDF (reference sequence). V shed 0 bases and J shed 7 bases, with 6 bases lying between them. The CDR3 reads CATSRDRGGELFF. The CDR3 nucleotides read TGTGCCACCAGCAGAGACAGGGGCGGGGAGCTGTTTTTT.

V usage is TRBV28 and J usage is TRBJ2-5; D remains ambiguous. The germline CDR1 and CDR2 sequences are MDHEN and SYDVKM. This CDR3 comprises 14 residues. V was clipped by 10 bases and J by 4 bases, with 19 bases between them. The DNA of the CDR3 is TGTGCCAACAACACCGGTAAAGGGATAGAGACCCAGTACTTC. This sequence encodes CANNTGKGIETQYF.

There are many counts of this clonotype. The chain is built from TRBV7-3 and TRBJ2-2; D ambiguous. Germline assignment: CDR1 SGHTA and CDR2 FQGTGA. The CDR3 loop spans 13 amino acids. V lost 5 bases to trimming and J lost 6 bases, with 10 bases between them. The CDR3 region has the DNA TGTGCCAGCAGCATTATAGCTTCCGGGGAGCTGTTTTTT. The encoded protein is CASSIIASGELFF.

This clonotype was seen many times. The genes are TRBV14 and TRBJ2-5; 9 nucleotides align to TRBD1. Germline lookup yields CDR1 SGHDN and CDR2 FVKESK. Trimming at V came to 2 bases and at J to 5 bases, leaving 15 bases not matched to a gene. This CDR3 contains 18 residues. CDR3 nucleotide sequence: TGTGCCAGCAGCCAACCCTTCGGGACAGGGTTGCAGAGGGAGACCCAGTACTTC. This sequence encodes CASSQPFGTGLQRETQYF. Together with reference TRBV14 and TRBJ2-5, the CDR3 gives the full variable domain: EAGVTQFPSHSVIEKGQTVTLRCDPISGHDNLYWYRRVMGKEIKFLLHFVKESKQDESGMPNNRFLAERTGGTYSTLKVQPAELEDSGVYFCASSQPFGTGLQRETQYFGPGTRLLVL.

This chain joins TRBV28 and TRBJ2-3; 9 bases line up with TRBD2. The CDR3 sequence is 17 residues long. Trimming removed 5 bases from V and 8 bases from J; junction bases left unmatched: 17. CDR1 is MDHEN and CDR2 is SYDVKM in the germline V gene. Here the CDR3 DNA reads TGTGCCAGCAGTACCCACGGTCTAGCGGGGATCTTGAGTACGCAGTATTTT. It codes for CASSTHGLAGILSTQYF.

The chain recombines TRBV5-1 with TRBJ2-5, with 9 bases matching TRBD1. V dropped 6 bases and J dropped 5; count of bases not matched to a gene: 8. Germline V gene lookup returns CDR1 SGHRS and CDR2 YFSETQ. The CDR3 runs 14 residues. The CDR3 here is CASNDRGSQETQYF. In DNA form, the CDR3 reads TGCGCCAGCAACGACAGGGGGAGTCAGGAGACCCAGTACTTC.

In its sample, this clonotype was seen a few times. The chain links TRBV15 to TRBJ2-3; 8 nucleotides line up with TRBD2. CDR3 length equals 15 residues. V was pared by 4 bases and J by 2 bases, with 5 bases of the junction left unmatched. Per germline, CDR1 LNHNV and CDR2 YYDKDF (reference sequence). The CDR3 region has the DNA TGTGCCACCAGCAAAGACGGGAGGGCCACAGATACGCAGTATTTT. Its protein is CATSKDGRATDTQYF.